This T cell receptor beta chain came from a study of identical twins. This clonotype appeared a few times. Germline V gene lookup returns CDR1 LGHDT and CDR2 YNNKEL (reference sequence). The CDR3 totals 15 residues. V lost 0 bases, J lost 1 base, and 9 bases lay in between. TCRdb reprocessed the 5' RACE reads via MiXCR and lists one record per CDR3 protein. The sample holds about 220,000 distinct CDR3 sequences, about 6.7% seen once. These data also formed part of another study, on T cells expressing NK-cell markers.

Sequenced material: CD8+ T cells sorted from blood. The clonotype was recovered from a woman between 18 and 29 years old in good health. V is TRBV3-1 and J is TRBJ2-5; tentatively, D is TRBD2 (6 bases). Here the CDR3 DNA reads TGTGCCAGCAGCCAAGAGGAGGGGATCCAAGAGACCCAGTACTTC. Its translation is CASSQEEGIQETQYF.